Listed below are T cell receptor beta chains from one sample, sequenced in a study of regulatory T cells in long-lasting Graves disease. TCRdb passed the multiplex PCR reads through MiXCR, listing each CDR3 protein once. The data contain about 620,000 distinct CDR3 sequences, around 15% of them singletons. These data are also associated with another study on T cells in Graves' hyperthyroidism and ophthalmopathy.

The sequences come from peripheral blood mononuclear cells (PBMCs), collected at new diagnosis, from a patient treated with antithyroid drugs. Every receptor here comes from a woman aged 30 to 39 with Graves disease. Both conserved end residues are part of each CDR3. Fields, in order: clone size, J gene, V gene, D gene, CDR3 protein, CDR3 DNA. The D gene is left open where the match is weak. Expanded clones get a size class; other rows say once, few or many, or leave the size out.

many	TRBJ1-5	TRBV20-1	TRBD1	CSAPMRTGGRQPQHF	TGCAGTGCCCCGATGAGGACAGGGGGTCGTCAGCCCCAGCATTTT
many	TRBJ2-7	TRBV6-1	.	CASRVLREAEQYF	TGTGCCAGCAGGGTACTTAGGGAAGCAGAGCAGTACTTC
.	TRBJ2-5	TRBV7-8	TRBD2	CASSLSGRERETQYF	TGTGCCAGCAGCTTGAGCGGGAGGGAGCGAGAGACCCAGTACTTC
many	TRBJ2-1	TRBV5-1	.	CASSLGHSYNEQFF	TGCGCCAGCAGCTTGGGCCACTCCTACAATGAGCAGTTCTTC
many	TRBJ1-2	TRBV28	.	CASSLKGLVGGYTF	TGTGCCAGCAGTTTAAAGGGTTTGGTTGGTGGCTACACCTTC
once	TRBJ1-5	TRBV20-1	.	CSAREGVIKSLSNQPQHF	TGCAGTGCAAGAGAAGGGGTAATCAAGAGTTTAAGCAATCAGCCCCAGCATTTT
.	TRBJ1-2	TRBV18	TRBD1	CASSMGQGNGYTF	TGTGCCAGCTCGATGGGACAGGGAAATGGCTACACCTTC
many	TRBJ2-1	TRBV7-8	TRBD1	CASSSEPGQTTNEQFF	TGTGCCAGCAGCTCGGAACCGGGACAGACTACTAATGAGCAGTTCTTC
few	TRBJ1-3	TRBV6-5	.	CASSYETGNTIYF	TGTGCCAGCAGTTACGAGACTGGAAACACCATATATTTT
many	TRBJ1-5	TRBV6-5	.	CASSYSRDYQPQHF	TGTGCCAGCAGTTACTCCAGGGATTATCAGCCCCAGCATTTT
many	TRBJ2-7	TRBV7-9	TRBD1	CASSPSGGRGSYEQYF	TGTGCCAGCAGTCCATCAGGGGGCAGAGGCTCCTACGAGCAGTACTTC
.	TRBJ1-3	TRBV9	.	CASSVGGIGNTIYF	TGTGCCAGCAGCGTAGGCGGTATTGGAAACACCATATATTTT
few	TRBJ2-7	TRBV20-1	.	CSALTETYEQYF	TGCAGTGCCCTGACGGAGACCTACGAGCAGTACTTC
many	TRBJ2-2	TRBV7-8	TRBD1	CASSLLVQGAFGELFF	TGTGCCAGCAGCTTGTTGGTCCAGGGGGCGTTCGGGGAGCTGTTTTTT
many	TRBJ1-2	TRBV7-2	.	CASSSWGAVDGYTF	TGTGCCAGCAGCTCCTGGGGGGCAGTGGATGGCTACACCTTC
.	TRBJ1-2	TRBV15	.	CATSRGGEGFYGYTF	TGTGCCACCAGCAGAGGAGGAGAGGGATTCTATGGCTACACCTTC
.	TRBJ1-2	TRBV15	.	CATSRDLGYEGYTF	TGTGCCACCAGCAGAGATTTAGGGTATGAGGGCTACACCTTC
many	TRBJ1-1	TRBV7-9	.	CASSLASPNTEAFF	TGTGCCAGCAGCTTAGCATCCCCGAACACTGAAGCTTTCTTT
.	TRBJ2-1	TRBV5-5	.	CASSYDRIHNNEQFF	TGTGCCAGCAGCTACGACAGGATCCATAACAATGAGCAGTTCTTC
many	TRBJ1-1	TRBV30	.	CAWTFRVDEAFF	TGTGCCTGGACTTTCCGGGTTGATGAAGCTTTCTTT
.	TRBJ2-2	TRBV5-1	.	CASSLVAGPNTGELFF	TGCGCCAGCAGCTTGGTCGCGGGACCGAACACCGGGGAGCTGTTTTTT
once	TRBJ1-2	TRBV12-3/TRBV12-4	.	CASGPNTGFYGYTF	TGTGCTAGCGGTCCGAACACAGGCTTCTATGGCTACACCTTC
few	TRBJ2-5	TRBV27	.	CASSLRGTAGEGEETQYF	TGTGCCAGCAGTTTAAGGGGGACGGCGGGAGAGGGGGAAGAGACCCAGTACTTC
many	TRBJ1-2	TRBV2	TRBD1	CASKGTAYGYTF	TGTGCCAGCAAGGGGACAGCTTATGGCTACACCTTC
many	TRBJ1-5	TRBV20-1	TRBD1	CSASGQGDLGPQHF	TGCAGTGCTAGCGGACAGGGTGACTTAGGGCCCCAGCATTTT
.	TRBJ1-4	TRBV6-1	TRBD1	CASSHKQGTNEKLFF	TGTGCCAGCAGCCATAAACAGGGGACTAATGAAAAACTGTTTTTT
many	TRBJ1-2	TRBV12-3/TRBV12-4	.	CASTSVPYYGYTF	TGTGCCAGCACCTCAGTCCCGTACTATGGCTACACCTTC
many	TRBJ1-5	TRBV7-2	.	CASSWTIGSNQPQHF	TGTGCCAGCAGCTGGACCATCGGGAGCAATCAGCCCCAGCATTTT
.	TRBJ2-7	TRBV7-3	.	CASSQSRDGPYEQYF	TGTGCCAGCAGCCAATCCCGCGACGGACCCTACGAGCAGTACTTC
many	TRBJ2-1	TRBV7-2	.	CASSGGENNEQFF	TGTGCCAGCTCTGGCGGGGAGAACAATGAGCAGTTCTTC
few	TRBJ1-1	TRBV5-6	.	CASSLGGADEAFF	TGTGCCAGCAGCTTGGGGGGAGCAGATGAAGCTTTCTTT
.	TRBJ1-4	TRBV19	.	CASSLQTGLTEKLFF	TGTGCCAGTAGTCTACAGACTGGTTTGACTGAAAAACTGTTTTTT
.	TRBJ2-7	TRBV10-3	.	CAIGTADTYEQYF	TGTGCCATCGGAACGGCCGACACTTACGAGCAGTACTTC
.	TRBJ2-5	TRBV12-3/TRBV12-4	TRBD2	CASSLSLAGETQYF	TGTGCCAGCAGTTTGAGTCTAGCGGGAGAGACCCAGTACTTC
many	TRBJ2-5	TRBV30	.	CAWSVIGTETQYF	TGTGCCTGGAGTGTAATCGGGACGGAGACCCAGTACTTC
few	TRBJ2-5	TRBV20-1	.	CSASAGTYQETQYF	TGCAGTGCTAGCGCCGGGACATACCAAGAGACCCAGTACTTC
many	TRBJ1-5	TRBV28	.	CASSRHYSNQPQHF	TGTGCCAGCAGTCGTCACTATAGCAATCAGCCCCAGCATTTT
.	TRBJ1-4	TRBV9	TRBD1	CASSVAEGTGGEKLFF	TGTGCCAGCAGCGTAGCGGAAGGGACAGGGGGTGAAAAACTGTTTTTT
.	TRBJ2-7	TRBV19	.	CASSNQGSHEQYF	TGTGCCAGTAGTAACCAGGGTTCCCACGAGCAGTACTTC
few	TRBJ1-2	TRBV20-1	TRBD1	CSATRPTGPLTHYGYTF	TGCAGTGCTACCCGACCGACAGGGCCTTTGACTCACTATGGCTACACCTTC
.	TRBJ2-7	TRBV6-2/TRBV6-3	TRBD1	CATRPETGGNYEQYF	TGTGCCACCAGACCGGAGACAGGGGGAAATTACGAGCAGTACTTC
many	TRBJ2-5	TRBV20-1	TRBD2	CSAVGLAGAQLWAQYF	TGCAGTGCTGTGGGACTAGCGGGGGCCCAACTTTGGGCCCAGTACTTC
.	TRBJ1-1	TRBV19	.	CASRGARLMNTEAFF	TGTGCCAGTAGGGGCGCACGGTTGATGAACACTGAAGCTTTCTTT
few	TRBJ1-1	TRBV19	.	CASSIGAVNTEAFF	TGTGCCAGTAGTATTGGGGCAGTGAACACTGAAGCTTTCTTT
many	TRBJ1-2	TRBV7-3	.	CASSPGVLSTGYTF	TGTGCCAGCAGCCCCGGGGTCCTTTCGACGGGCTACACCTTC
.	TRBJ1-5	TRBV27	.	CASSEFGGHQPQHF	TGTGCCAGCAGTGAATTCGGGGGTCATCAGCCCCAGCATTTT
many	TRBJ2-2	TRBV20-1	.	CSSLGGQHTGELFF	TGCAGTTCTCTCGGGGGACAGCACACCGGGGAGCTGTTTTTT
.	TRBJ1-5	TRBV28	.	CASSLPSPGNQPQHF	TGTGCCAGCAGTTTACCCTCCCCGGGCAATCAGCCCCAGCATTTT
.	TRBJ1-6	TRBV20-1	.	CSCYPGSGRGNSPLHF	TGCAGTTGCTACCCCGGTTCGGGCAGGGGAAATTCACCCCTCCACTTT
many	TRBJ2-3	TRBV27	.	CASSFSGSSDTQYF	TGTGCCAGCAGTTTCAGCGGGTCCTCCGATACGCAGTATTTT
once	TRBJ1-3	TRBV7-2	.	CASSIAKGTIYF	TGTGCCAGCAGCATAGCGAAGGGCACCATATATTTT
many	TRBJ2-2	TRBV20-1	TRBD2	CSASGGLAGVSAGELFF	TGCAGTGCTAGTGGAGGACTAGCGGGAGTGAGCGCCGGGGAGCTGTTTTTT
many	TRBJ1-1	TRBV28	.	CASSLEITEAFF	TGTGCCAGCAGCTTGGAGATCACTGAAGCTTTCTTT
few	TRBJ1-2	TRBV30	.	CAWSVHREDVYGYTF	TGTGCCTGGAGTGTACACAGGGAAGATGTCTATGGCTACACCTTC
.	TRBJ1-5	TRBV20-1	TRBD1	CSARVDRGSQPQHF	TGCAGTGCTAGAGTGGACAGGGGGAGTCAGCCCCAGCATTTT